Given below is one T cell receptor beta chain in context. Its matching antigen is unknown. The entry originates in a study of cytomegalovirus exposure and HLA in healthy donors. With 60 Vbeta and 13 Jbeta primers, the PCR was carried out. TCRdb keeps only in-frame clones here, not all; method: immunoSEQ multiplex PCR. The sample has 30,000 to 50,000 clones, 60% to 70% seen once. The trim removed 5 bases at V and 7 bases at J, leaving 11 bases unmatched. The length of the CDR3 is 14 residues. In germline, CDR1 is SGHRS, CDR2 YFSETQ. Study results and limitations: A missense DCLRE1C variant was associated with V- and J-gene trimming of TCR beta chains in a later analysis, and an independent cohort replicated the association. In vitro work confirmed that a few CMV-associated chains recognize CMV antigens. In terms of immune exposure information, only CMV serostatus was available. Many donors shared some public TCRs, even though most TCR sequences were rare.

The source is a man in his forties in good health and CMV-seronegative. The sequencing input was PBMCs. This chain joins TRBV5-1 and TRBJ2-7; 8 bases are shared with TRBD1. Here the CDR3 reads CASRFGTGSIEQYF. CDR3 bases: TGCGCCAGCAGGTTCGGGACAGGCTCAATAGAGCAGTACTTC.